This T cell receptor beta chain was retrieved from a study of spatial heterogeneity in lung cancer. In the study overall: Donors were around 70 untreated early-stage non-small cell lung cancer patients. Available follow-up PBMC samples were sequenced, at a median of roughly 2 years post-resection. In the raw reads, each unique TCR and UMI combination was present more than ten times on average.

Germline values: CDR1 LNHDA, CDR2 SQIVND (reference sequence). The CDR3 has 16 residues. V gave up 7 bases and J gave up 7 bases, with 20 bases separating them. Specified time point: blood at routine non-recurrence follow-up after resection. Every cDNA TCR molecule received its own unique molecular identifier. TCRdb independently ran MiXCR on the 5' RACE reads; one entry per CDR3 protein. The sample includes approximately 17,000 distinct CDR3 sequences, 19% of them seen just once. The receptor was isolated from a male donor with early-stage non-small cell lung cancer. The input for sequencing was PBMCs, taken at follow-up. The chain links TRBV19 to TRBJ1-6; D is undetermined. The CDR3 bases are TGTGCCAGTAAGCGCTTCGTGGGCAGGACGAATTCACCCCTCCACTTT. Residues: CASKRFVGRTNSPLHF.